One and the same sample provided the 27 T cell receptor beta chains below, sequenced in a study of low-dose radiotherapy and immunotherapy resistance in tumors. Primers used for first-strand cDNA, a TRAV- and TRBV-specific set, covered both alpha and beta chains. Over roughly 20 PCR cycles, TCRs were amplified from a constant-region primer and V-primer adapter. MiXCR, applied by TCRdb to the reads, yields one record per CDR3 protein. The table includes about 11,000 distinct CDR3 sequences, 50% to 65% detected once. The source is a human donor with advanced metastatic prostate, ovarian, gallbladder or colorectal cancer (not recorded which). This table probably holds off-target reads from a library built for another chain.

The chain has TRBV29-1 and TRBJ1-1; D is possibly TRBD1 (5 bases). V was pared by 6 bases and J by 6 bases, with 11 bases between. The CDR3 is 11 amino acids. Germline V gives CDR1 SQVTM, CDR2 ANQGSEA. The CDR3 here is CSVVGGSEAFF. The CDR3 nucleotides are TGCAGCGTCGTTGGGGGTTCTGAAGCTTTCTTT.

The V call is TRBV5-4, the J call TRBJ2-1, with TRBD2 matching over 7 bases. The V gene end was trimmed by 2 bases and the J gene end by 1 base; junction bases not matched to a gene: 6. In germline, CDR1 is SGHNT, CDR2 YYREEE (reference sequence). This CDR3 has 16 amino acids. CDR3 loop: CASSFSGGSSYNEQFF. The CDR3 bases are TGTGCCAGCAGCTTTTCTGGCGGGAGTTCCTACAATGAGCAGTTCTTC.

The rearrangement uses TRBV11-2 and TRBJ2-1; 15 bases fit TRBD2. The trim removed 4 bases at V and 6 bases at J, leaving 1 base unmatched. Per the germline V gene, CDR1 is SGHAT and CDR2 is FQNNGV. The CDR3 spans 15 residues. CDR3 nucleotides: TGTGCCAGCAGCTGGACTAGCGGGGGGGCCAATGAGCAGTTCTTC. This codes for CASSWTSGGANEQFF.

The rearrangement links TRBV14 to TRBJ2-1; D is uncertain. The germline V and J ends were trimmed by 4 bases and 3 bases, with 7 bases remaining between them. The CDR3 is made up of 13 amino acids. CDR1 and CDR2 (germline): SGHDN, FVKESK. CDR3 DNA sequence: TGTGCCAGCAGCCGCGAGGACTACAATGAGCAGTTCTTC. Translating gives CASSREDYNEQFF.

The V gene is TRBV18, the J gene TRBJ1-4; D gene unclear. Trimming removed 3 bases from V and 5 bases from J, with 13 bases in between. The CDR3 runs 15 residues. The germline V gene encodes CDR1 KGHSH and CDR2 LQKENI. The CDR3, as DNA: TGTGCCAGCTCACCCCCCGGACTCGGGAATGAAAAACTGTTTTTT. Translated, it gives CASSPPGLGNEKLFF.

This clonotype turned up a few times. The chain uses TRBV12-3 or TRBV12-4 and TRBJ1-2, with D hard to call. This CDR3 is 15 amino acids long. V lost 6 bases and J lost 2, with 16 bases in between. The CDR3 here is CASSHSDGRNYGYTF. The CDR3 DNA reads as TGTGCCAGCAGCCATTCTGACGGGAGAAACTATGGCTACACCTTC.

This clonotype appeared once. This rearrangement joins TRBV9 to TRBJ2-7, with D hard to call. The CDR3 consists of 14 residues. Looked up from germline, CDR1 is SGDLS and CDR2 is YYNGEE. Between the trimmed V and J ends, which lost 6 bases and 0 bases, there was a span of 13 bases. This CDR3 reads CASTRTSTSYEQYF. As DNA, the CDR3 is TGTGCCAGCACCCGTACCTCTACCTCCTACGAGCAGTACTTC.

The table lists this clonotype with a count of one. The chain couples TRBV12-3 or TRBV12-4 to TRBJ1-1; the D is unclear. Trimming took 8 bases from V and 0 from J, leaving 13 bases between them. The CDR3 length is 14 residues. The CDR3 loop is CASSLGNLNTEAFF. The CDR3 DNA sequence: TGTGCCAGCTCCCTAGGGAACCTGAACACTGAAGCTTTCTTT.

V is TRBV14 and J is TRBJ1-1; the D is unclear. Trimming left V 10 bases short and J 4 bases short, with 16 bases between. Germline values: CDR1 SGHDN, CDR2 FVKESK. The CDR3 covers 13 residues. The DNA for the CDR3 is TGTGCCACCCAAAGGAGATCGGGCACTGAAGCTTTCTTT. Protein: CATQRRSGTEAFF.

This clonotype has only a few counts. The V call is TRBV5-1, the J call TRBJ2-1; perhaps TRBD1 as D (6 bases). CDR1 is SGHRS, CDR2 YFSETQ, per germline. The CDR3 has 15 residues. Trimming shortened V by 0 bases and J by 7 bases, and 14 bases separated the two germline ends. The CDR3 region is CASSLVTGQTNEQFF. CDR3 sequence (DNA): TGCGCCAGCAGCTTGGTTACAGGGCAGACGAATGAGCAGTTCTTC. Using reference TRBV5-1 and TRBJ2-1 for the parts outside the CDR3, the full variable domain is KAGVTQTPRYLIKTRGQQVTLSCSPISGHRSVSWYQQTPGQGLQFLFEYFSETQRNKGNFPGRFSGRQFSNSRSEMNVSTLELGDSALYLCASSLVTGQTNEQFFGPGTRLTVL.

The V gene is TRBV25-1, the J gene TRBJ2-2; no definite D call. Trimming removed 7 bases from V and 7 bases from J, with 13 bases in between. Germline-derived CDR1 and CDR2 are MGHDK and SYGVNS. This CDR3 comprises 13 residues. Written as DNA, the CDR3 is TGTGCCAGCACCCCGCGCTCGGGCGGGGAGCTGTTTTTT. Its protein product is CASTPRSGGELFF.

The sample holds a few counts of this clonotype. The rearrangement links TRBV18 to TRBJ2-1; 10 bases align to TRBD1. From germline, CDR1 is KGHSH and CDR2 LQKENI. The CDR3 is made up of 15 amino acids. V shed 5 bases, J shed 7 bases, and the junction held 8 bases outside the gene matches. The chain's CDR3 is CASSGSDRGLNEQFF. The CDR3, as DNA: TGTGCCAGCTCAGGCTCGGACAGGGGGTTAAATGAGCAGTTCTTC. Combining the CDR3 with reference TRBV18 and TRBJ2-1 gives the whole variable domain NAGVMQNPRHLVRRRGQEARLRCSPMKGHSHVYWYRQLPEEGLKFMVYLQKENIIDESGMPKERFSAEFPKEGPSILRIQQVVRGDSAAYFCASSGSDRGLNEQFFGPGTRLTVL.

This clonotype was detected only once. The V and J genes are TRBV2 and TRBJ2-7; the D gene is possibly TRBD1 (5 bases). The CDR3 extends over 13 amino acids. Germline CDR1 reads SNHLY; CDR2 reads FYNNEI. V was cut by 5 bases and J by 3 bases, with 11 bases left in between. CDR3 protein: CASSMGQIYEQYF. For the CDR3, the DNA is TGTGCCAGCAGTATGGGGCAGATCTACGAGCAGTACTTC.

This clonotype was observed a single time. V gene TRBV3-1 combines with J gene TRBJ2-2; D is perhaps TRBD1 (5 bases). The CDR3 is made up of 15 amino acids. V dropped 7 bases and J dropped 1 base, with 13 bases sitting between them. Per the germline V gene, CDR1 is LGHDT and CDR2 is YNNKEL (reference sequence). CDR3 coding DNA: TGTGCCAGCACCCTGAGCACAGGGAACACCGGGGAGCTGTTTTTT. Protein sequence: CASTLSTGNTGELFF.

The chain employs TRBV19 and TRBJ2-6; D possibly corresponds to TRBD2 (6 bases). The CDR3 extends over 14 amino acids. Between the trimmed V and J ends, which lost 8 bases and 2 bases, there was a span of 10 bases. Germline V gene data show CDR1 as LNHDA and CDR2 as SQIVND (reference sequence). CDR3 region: CASDASAGANVLTF. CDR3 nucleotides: TGTGCCAGTGACGCTAGCGCTGGGGCCAACGTCCTGACTTTC.

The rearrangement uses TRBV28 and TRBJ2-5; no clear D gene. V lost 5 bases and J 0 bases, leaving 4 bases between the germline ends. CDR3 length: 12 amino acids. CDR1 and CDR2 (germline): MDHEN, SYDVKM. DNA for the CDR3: TGTGCCAGCAGTCTGTACCAAGAGACCCAGTACTTC. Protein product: CASSLYQETQYF. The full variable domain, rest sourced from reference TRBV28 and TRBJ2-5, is DVKVTQSSRYLVKRTGEKVFLECVQDMDHENMFWYRQDPGLGLRLIYFSYDVKMKEKGDIPEGYSVSREKKERFSLILESASTNQTSMYLCASSLYQETQYFGPGTRLLVL.

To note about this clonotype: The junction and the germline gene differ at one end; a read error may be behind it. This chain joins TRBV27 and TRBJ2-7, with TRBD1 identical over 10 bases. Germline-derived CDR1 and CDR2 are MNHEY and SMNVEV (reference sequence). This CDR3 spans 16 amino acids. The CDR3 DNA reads TGTGCCACCAGTGACGGACAGGGGGTAGGCTCCTACGAGCAGTACTTC. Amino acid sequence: CATSDGQGVGSYEQYF.

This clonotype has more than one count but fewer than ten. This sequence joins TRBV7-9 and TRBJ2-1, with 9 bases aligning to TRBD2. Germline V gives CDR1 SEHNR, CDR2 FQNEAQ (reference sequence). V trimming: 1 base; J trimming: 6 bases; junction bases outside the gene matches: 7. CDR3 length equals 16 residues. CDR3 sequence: CASSLEAGGPGNEQFF. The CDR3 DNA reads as TGTGCCAGCAGCTTAGAGGCGGGGGGGCCGGGCAATGAGCAGTTCTTC.

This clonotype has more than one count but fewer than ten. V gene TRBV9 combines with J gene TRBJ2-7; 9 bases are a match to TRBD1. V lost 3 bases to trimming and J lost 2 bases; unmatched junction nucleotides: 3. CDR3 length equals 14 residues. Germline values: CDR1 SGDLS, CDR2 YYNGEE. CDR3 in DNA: TGTGCCAGCAGCGGGGGGGACAGGGCCTACGAGCAGTACTTC. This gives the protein CASSGGDRAYEQYF.

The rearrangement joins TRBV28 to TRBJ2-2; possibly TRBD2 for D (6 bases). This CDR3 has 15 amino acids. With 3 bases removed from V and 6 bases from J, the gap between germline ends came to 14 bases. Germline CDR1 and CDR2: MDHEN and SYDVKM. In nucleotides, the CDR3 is TGTGCCAGCAGTTTTCCGGGAGTCGGTTCCGGGGAGCTGTTTTTT. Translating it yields CASSFPGVGSGELFF.

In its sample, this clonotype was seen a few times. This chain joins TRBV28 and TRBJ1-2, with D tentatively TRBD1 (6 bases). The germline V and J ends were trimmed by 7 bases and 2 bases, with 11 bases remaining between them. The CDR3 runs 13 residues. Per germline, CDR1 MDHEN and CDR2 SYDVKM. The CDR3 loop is CASTRDTNYGYTF. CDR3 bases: TGTGCCAGCACCCGGGACACAAACTATGGCTACACCTTC.

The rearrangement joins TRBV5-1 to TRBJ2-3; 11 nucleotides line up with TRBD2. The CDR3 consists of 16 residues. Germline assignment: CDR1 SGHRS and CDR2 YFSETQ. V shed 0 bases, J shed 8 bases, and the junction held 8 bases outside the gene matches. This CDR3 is CASSLALAGEVATQYF. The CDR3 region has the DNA TGCGCCAGCAGCTTGGCACTAGCGGGGGAGGTGGCTACGCAGTATTTT.

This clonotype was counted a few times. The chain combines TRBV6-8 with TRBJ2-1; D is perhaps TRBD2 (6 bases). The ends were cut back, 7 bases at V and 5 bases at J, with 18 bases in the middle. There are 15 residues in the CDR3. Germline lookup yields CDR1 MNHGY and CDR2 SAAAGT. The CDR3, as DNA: TGTGCCAGCACCCCCGGCGGGAATATGGACAATGAGCAGTTCTTC. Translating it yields CASTPGGNMDNEQFF.

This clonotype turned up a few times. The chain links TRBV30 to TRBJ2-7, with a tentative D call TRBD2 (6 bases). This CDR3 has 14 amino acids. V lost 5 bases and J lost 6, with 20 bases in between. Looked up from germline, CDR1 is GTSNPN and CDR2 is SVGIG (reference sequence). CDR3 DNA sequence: TGTGCCTGGGCCCGAGGCGGGGTGTCGAGCGAGCAGTACTTC. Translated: CAWARGGVSSEQYF.

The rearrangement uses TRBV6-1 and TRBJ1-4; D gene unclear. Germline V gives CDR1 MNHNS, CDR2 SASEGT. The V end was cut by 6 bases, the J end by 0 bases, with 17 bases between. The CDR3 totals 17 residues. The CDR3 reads CASSSPTRAATNEKLFF. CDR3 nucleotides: TGTGCCAGCAGCTCCCCGACTAGGGCTGCAACTAATGAAAAACTGTTTTTT.

CDR3 amino acids: CASSFGASGGSWDEQFF. The CDR3 DNA follows: TGTGCCAGCAGTTTTGGGGCCAGCGGGGGATCGTGGGATGAGCAGTTCTTC. The chain combines TRBV28 with TRBJ2-1; 8 positions match TRBD2. J lost 8 bases, V lost 3 bases, and 15 bases had no gene match. Germline-derived CDR1 and CDR2 are MDHEN and SYDVKM. This CDR3 region has 17 residues. Variable domain in full (rest from reference TRBV28 and TRBJ2-1): DVKVTQSSRYLVKRTGEKVFLECVQDMDHENMFWYRQDPGLGLRLIYFSYDVKMKEKGDIPEGYSVSREKKERFSLILESASTNQTSMYLCASSFGASGGSWDEQFFGPGTRLTVL.

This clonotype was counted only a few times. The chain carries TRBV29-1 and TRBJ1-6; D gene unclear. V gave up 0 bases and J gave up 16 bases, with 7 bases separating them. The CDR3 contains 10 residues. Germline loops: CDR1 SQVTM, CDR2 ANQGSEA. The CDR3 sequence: CSVEDMGLHF. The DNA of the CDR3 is TGCAGCGTTGAAGACATGGGTCTCCACTTT.